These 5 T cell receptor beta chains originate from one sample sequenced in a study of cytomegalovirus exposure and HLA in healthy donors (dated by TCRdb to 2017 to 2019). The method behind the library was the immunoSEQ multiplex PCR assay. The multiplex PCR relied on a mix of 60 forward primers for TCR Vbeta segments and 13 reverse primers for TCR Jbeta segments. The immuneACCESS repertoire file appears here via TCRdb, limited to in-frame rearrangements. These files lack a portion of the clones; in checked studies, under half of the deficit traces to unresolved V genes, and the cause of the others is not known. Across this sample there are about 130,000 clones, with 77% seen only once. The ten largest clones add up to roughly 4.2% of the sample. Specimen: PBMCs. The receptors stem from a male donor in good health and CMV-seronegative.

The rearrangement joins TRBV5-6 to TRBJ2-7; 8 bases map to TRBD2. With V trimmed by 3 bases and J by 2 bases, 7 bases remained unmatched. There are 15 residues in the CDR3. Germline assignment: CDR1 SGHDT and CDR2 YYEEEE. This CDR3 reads CASSSGGGATYEQYF. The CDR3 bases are TGTGCCAGCAGCTCGGGGGGGGGTGCTACCTACGAGCAGTACTTC.

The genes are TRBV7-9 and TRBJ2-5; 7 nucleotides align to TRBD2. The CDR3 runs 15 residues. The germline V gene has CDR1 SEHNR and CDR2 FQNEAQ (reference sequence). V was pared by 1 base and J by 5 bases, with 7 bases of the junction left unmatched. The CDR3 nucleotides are TGTGCCAGCAGCTTAGTGGGAGGGCGAAGGGAGACCCAGTACTTC. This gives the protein CASSLVGGRRETQYF.

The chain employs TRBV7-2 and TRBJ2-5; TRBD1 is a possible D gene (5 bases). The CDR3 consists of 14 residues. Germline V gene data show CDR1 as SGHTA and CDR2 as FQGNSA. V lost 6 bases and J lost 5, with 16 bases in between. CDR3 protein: CASSSGRVGETQYF. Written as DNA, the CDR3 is TGTGCCAGCAGTTCGGGCAGGGTAGGGGAGACCCAGTACTTC.

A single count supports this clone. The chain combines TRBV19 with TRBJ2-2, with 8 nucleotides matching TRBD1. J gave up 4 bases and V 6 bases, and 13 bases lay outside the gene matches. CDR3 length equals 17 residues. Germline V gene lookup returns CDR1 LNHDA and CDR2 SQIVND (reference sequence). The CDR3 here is CASSTIPGTGVTGELFF. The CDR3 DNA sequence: TGTGCCAGTAGCACAATTCCCGGGACAGGAGTCACCGGGGAGCTGTTTTTT.

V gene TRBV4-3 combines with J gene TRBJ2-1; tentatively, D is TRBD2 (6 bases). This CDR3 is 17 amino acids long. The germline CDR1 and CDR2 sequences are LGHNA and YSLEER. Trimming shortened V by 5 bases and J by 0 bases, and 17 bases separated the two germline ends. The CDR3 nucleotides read TGCGCCAGCAGCGCCCTCTGGGGGGAGAGCTCCTACAATGAGCAGTTCTTC. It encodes CASSALWGESSYNEQFF.